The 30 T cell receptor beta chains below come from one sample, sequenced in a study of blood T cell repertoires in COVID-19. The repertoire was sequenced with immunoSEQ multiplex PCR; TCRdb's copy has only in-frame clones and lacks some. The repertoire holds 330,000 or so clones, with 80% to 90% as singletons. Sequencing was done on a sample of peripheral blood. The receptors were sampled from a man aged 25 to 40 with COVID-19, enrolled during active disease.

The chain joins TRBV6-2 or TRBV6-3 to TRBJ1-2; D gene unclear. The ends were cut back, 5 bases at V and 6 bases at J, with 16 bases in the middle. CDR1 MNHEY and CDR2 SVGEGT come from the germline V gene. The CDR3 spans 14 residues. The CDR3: CASSRHRGTDGYTF. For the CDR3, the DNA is TGTGCCAGCAGTCGACACCGGGGTACTGATGGCTACACCTTC.

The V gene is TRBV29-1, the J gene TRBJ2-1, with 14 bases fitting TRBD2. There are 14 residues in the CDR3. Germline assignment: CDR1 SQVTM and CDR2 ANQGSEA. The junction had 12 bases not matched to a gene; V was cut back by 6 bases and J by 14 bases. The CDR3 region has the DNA TGCAGCGTCTCCGACCCGGGACTAGCGGGAGAGGAGTTCTTC. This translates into CSVSDPGLAGEEFF.

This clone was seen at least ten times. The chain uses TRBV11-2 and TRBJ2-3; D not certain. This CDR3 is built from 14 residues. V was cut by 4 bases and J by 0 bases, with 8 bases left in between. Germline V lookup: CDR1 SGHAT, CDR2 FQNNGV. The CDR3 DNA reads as TGTGCCAGCAGCTCCTATTCTAGCACAGATACGCAGTATTTT. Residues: CASSSYSSTDTQYF.

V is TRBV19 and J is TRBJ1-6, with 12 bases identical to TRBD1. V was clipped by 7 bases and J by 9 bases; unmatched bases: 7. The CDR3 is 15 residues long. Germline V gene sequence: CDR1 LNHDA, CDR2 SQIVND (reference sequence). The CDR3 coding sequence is TGTGCCAGTACCCCGGGGACAGGGGGCGTTTCACCCCTCCACTTT. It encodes CASTPGTGGVSPLHF.

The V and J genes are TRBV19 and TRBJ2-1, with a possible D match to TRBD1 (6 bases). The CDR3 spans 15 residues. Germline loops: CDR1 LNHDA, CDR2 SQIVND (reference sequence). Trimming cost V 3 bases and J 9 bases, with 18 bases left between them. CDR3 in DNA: TGTGCCAGTAGTATTGCATCCAGGGGAAACAGTGAGCAGTTCTTC. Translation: CASSIASRGNSEQFF.

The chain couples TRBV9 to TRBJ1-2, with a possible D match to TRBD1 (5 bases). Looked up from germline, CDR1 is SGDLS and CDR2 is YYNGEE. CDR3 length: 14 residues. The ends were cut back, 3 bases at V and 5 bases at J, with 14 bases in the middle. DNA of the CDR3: TGTGCCAGCAGCGGGAGTAGGGGCCTATATGGCTACACCTTC. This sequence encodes CASSGSRGLYGYTF.

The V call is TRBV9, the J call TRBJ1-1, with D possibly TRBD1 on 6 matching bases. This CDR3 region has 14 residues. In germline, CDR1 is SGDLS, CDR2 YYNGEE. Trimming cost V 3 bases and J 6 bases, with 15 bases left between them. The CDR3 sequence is CASSGPPGGSEAFF. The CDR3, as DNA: TGTGCCAGCAGCGGCCCGCCGGGGGGCTCTGAAGCTTTCTTT.

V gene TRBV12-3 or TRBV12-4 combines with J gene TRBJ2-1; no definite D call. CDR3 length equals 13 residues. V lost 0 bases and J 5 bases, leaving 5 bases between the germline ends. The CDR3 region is CASSLASNNEQFF. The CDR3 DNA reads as TGTGCCAGCAGTTTAGCGTCTAACAATGAGCAGTTCTTC.

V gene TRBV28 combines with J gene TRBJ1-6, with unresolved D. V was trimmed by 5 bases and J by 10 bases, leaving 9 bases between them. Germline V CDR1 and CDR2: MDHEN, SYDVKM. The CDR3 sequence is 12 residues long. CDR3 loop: CASSPPGSPLHF. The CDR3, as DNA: TGTGCCAGCAGTCCCCCGGGGTCACCCCTCCACTTT.

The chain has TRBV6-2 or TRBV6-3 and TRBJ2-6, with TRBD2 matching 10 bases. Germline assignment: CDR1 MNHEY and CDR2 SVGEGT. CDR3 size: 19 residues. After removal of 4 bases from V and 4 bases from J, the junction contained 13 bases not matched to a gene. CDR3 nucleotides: TGTGCCAGCAGTTCCGTCTTAGCGGGGGGCCTAGGAGGGGCCAACGTCCTGACTTTC. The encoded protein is CASSSVLAGGLGGANVLTF.

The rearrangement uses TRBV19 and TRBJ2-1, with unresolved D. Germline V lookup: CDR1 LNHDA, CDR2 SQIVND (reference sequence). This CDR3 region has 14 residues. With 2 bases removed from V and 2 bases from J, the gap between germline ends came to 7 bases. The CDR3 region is CASSIRVPYNEQFF. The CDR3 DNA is TGTGCCAGTAGTATACGGGTTCCCTACAATGAGCAGTTCTTC.

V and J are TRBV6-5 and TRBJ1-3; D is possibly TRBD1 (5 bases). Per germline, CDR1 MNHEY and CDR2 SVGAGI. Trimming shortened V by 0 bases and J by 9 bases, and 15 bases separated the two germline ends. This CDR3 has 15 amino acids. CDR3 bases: TGTGCCAGCAGTTACTCGACACGGGGGATAGGCACCATATATTTT. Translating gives CASSYSTRGIGTIYF.

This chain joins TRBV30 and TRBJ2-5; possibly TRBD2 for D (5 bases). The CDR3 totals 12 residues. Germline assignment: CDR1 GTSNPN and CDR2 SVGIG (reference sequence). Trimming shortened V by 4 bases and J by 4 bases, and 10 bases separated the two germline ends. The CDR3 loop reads CAWTPRGETQYF. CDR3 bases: TGTGCCTGGACTCCACGGGGAGAGACCCAGTACTTC. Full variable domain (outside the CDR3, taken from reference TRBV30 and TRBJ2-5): SQTIHQWPATLVQPVGSPLSLECTVEGTSNPNLYWYRQAAGRGLQLLFYSVGIGQISSEVPQNLSASRPQDRQFILSSKKLLLSDSGFYLCAWTPRGETQYFGPGTRLLVL.

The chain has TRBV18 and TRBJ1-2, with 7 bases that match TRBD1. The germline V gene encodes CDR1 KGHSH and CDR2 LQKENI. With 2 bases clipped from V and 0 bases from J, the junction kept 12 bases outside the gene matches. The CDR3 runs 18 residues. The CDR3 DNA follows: TGTGCCAGCTCACCAGTGATTGGGACAGCGAACACTAACTATGGCTACACCTTC. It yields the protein CASSPVIGTANTNYGYTF.

CDR3 loop: CASSLSGVQETQYF. The CDR3 bases are TGTGCCAGCAGCTTATCAGGGGTTCAAGAGACCCAGTACTTC. The V and J genes are TRBV7-9 and TRBJ2-5, with D possibly being TRBD1 (6 bases). The V end lost 2 bases, the J end lost 2 bases, and 9 bases lay between the germline ends. In germline, CDR1 is SEHNR, CDR2 FQNEAQ (reference sequence). The CDR3 is made up of 14 amino acids.

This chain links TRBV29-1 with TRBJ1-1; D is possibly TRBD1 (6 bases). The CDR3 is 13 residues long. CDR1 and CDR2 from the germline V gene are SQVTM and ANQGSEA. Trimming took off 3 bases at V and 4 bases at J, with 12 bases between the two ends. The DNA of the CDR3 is TGCAGCGTTGATGGGGGGGCGTTCACTGAAGCTTTCTTT. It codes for CSVDGGAFTEAFF.

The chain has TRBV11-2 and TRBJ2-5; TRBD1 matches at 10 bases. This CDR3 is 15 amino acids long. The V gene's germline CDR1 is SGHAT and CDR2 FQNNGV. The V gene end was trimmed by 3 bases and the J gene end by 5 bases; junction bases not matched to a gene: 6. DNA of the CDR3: TGTGCCAGCAGCTTGGGGGGACAGGGGTGGGAGACCCAGTACTTC. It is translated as CASSLGGQGWETQYF. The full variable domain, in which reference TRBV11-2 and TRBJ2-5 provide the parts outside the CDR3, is EAGVAQSPRYKIIEKRQSVAFWCNPISGHATLYWYQQILGQGPKLLIQFQNNGVVDDSQLPKDRFSAERLKGVDSTLKIQPAKLEDSAVYLCASSLGGQGWETQYFGPGTRLLVL.

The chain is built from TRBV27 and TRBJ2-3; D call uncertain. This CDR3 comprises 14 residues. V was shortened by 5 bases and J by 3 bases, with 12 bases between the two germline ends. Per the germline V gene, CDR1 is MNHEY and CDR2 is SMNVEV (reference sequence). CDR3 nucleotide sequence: TGTGCCAGCAGTCAATGGGCGTTAACAGATACGCAGTATTTT. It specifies CASSQWALTDTQYF.

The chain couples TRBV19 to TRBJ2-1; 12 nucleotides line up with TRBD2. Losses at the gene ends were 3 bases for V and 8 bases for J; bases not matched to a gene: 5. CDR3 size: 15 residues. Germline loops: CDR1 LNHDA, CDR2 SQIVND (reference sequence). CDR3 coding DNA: TGTGCCAGTAGTATGCTAGCGGGAGGGTTCTATGAGCAGTTCTTC. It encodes CASSMLAGGFYEQFF.

The CDR3 nucleotides are TGTGCCAGCAGCAGACTAGCGTACCGGAATGAGCAGTTCTTC. Its translation: CASSRLAYRNEQFF. The chain employs TRBV21-1 and TRBJ2-1; the listed D gene, TRBD2, was not tested against the DNA. TRBV21-1 is listed as a pseudogene. CDR3 size: 14 residues.

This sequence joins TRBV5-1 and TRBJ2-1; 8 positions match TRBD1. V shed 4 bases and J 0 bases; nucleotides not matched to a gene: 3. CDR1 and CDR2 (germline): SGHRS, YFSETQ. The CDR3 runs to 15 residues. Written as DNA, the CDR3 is TGCGCCAGCAGCGAACAGGGGGTCTCCTACAATGAGCAGTTCTTC. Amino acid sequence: CASSEQGVSYNEQFF. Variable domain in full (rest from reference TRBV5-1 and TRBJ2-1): KAGVTQTPRYLIKTRGQQVTLSCSPISGHRSVSWYQQTPGQGLQFLFEYFSETQRNKGNFPGRFSGRQFSNSRSEMNVSTLELGDSALYLCASSEQGVSYNEQFFGPGTRLTVL.

The CDR3 sequence is CSATQGVTQYF. The DNA for the CDR3 is TGCAGTGCTACCCAGGGGGTTACGCAGTATTTT. V and J are TRBV20-1 and TRBJ2-3; 7 bases align to TRBD1. The V segment lost 4 bases and the J segment 8 bases; nucleotides outside the gene matches: 3. The germline gives CDR1 DFQATT, CDR2 SNEGSKA (reference sequence). CDR3 size: 11 residues.

For the CDR3, the DNA is TGTGCCTGGAGAGTCAGGGCTGATGGGACCCAGTACTTC. Residues: CAWRVRADGTQYF. The chain uses TRBV30 and TRBJ2-5; D might be TRBD1 (5 bases). V shed 3 bases and J shed 7 bases, with 15 bases lying between them. CDR3 size: 13 residues. The V gene's germline CDR1 is GTSNPN and CDR2 SVGIG (reference sequence).

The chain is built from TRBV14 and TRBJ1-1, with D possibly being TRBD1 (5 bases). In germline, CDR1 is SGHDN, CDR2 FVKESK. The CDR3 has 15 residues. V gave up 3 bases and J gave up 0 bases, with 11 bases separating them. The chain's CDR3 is CASSHYRKLNTEAFF. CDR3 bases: TGTGCCAGCAGCCACTACAGGAAATTGAACACTGAAGCTTTCTTT.

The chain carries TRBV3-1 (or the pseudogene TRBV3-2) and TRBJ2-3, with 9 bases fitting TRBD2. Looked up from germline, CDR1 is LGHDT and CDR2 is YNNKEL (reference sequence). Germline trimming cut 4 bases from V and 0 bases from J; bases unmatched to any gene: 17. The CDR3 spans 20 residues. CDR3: CASSPPSGLAFSSSTDTQYF. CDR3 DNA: TGTGCCAGCAGCCCGCCTTCGGGACTAGCTTTCTCATCTAGCACAGATACGCAGTATTTT.

The CDR3 region is CASSQGGVGGTEAFF. In DNA form, the CDR3 reads TGTGCCAGCAGCCAAGGGGGAGTAGGGGGCACTGAAGCTTTCTTT. The V call is TRBV3-1 (or the pseudogene TRBV3-2), the J call TRBJ1-1; possibly TRBD1 for D (6 bases). This CDR3 is built from 15 residues. Germline V CDR1 and CDR2: LGHDT, YNNKEL (reference sequence). Trimming cost V 1 base and J 4 bases, with 13 bases left between them.

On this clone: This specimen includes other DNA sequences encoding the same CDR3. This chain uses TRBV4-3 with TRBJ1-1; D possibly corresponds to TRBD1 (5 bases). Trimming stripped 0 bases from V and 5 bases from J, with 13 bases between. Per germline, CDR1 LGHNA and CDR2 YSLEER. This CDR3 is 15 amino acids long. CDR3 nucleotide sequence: TGCGCCAGCAGCCAAGATGGAACGGGGGGAACTGAAGCTTTCTTT. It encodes CASSQDGTGGTEAFF.

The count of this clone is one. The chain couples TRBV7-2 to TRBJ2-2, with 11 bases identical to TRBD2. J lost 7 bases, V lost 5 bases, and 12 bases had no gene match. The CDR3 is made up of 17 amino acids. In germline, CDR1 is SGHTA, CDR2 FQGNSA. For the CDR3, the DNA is TGTGCCAGCAGCCCTAGAACTAGCGGGAGTAAAGGCGGGGAGCTGTTTTTT. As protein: CASSPRTSGSKGGELFF. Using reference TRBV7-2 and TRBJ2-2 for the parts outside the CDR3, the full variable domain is GAGVSQSPSNKVTEKGKDVELRCDPISGHTALYWYRQSLGQGLEFLIYFQGNSAPDKSGLPSDRFSAERTGGSVSTLTIQRTQQEDSAVYLCASSPRTSGSKGGELFFGEGSRLTVL.

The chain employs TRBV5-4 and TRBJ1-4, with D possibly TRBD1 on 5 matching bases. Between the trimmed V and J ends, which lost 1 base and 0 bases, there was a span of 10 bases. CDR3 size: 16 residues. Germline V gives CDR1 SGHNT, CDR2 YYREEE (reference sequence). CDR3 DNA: TGTGCCAGCAGCTTGAGGGGCCTTGCAACTAATGAAAAACTGTTTTTT. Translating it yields CASSLRGLATNEKLFF.

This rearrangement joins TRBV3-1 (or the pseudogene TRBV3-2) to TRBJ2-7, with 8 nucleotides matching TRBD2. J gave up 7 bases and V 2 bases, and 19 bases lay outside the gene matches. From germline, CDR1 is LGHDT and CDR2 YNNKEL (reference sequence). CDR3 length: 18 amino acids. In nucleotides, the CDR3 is TGTGCCAGCAGCCAAAAGAGGCCCGCCGCGGGAGGTCCCCGAGAGCAGTACTTC. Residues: CASSQKRPAAGGPREQYF.